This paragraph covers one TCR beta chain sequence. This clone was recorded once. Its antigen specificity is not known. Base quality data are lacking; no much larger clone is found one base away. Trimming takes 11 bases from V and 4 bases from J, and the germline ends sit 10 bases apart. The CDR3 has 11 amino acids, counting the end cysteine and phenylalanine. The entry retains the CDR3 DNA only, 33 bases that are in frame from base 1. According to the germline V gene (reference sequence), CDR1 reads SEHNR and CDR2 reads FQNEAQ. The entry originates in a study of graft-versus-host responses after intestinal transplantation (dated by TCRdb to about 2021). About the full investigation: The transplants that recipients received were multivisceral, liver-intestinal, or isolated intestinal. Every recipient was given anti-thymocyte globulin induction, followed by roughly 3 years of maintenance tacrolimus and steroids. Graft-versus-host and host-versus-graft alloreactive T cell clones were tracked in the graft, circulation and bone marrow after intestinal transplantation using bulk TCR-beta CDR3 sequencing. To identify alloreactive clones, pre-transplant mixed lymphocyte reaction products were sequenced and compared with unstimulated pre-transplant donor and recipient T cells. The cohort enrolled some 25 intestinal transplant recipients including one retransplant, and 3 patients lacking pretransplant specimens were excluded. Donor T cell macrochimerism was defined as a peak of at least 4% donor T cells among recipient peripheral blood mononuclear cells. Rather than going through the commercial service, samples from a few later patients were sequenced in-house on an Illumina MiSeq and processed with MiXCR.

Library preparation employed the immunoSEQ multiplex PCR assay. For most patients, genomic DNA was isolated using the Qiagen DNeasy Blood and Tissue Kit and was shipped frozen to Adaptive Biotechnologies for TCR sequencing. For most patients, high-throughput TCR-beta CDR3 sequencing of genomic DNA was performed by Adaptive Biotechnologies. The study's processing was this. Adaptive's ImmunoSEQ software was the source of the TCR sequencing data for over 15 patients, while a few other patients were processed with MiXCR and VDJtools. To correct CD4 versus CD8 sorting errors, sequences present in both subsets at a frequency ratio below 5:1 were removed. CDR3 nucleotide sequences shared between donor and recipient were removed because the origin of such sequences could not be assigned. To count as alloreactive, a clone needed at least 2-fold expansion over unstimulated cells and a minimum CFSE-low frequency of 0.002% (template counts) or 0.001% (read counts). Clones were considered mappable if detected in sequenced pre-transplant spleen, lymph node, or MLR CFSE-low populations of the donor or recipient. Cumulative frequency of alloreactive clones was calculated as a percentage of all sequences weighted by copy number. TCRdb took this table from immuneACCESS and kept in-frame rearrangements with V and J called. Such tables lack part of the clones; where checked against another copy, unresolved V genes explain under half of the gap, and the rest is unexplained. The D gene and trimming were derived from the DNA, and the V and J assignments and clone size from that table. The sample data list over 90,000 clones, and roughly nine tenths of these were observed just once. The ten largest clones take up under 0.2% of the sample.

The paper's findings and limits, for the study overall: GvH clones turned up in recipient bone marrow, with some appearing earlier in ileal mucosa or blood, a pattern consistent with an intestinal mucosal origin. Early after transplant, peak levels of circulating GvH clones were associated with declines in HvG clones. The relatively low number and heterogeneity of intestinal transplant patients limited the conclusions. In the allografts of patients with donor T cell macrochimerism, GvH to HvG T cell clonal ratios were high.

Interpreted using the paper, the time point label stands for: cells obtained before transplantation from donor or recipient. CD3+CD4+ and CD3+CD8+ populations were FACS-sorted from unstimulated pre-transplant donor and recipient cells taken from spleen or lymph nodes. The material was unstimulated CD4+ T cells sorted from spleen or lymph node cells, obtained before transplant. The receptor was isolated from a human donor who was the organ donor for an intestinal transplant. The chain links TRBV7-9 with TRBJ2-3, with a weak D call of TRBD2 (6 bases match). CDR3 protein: CAGAGPDTQYF. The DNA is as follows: TGTGCCGGAGCGGGCCCAGATACGCAGTATTTT.